This T cell receptor beta chain was recovered during a study of blood T cell repertoires in COVID-19. Across the whole study: COVID-19 samples collected from the United States, Italy and Spain covered acute and convalescent phases.

CDR3 length: 14 amino acids. V was clipped by 7 bases and J by 0 bases, with 12 bases between them. Germline CDR1 is KGHSY and CDR2 is FQNENV. Some clones are missing from TCRdb's copy, which holds only in-frame ones; the method was immunoSEQ multiplex PCR. The sample lists about 400,000 clones, 70% to 90% seen once, with about 2% in the top ten. Individuals aged about 18 to 100 years were recruited from 20 to 25 US areas. The sequenced material came from PBMCs or T cells enriched from blood (not recorded which). V and J are TRBV16 and TRBJ1-1, with D possibly matching TRBD1 (6 bases). This TCR came from a young woman with acute COVID-19. The CDR3 nucleotides are TGTGCCAGCATGACGGGACACTTGAACACTGAAGCTTTCTTT. It encodes CASMTGHLNTEAFF.